These 27 T cell receptor beta chains came from one sample sequenced in a study of blood T cell repertoires in COVID-19. The repertoire was sequenced with immunoSEQ multiplex PCR; TCRdb's copy has only in-frame clones and lacks some. The sample records a few hundred thousand clones, more than 75% being singletons. The sample consisted of peripheral blood. The source is a man in his fifties or sixties with acute or convalescent COVID-19.

The chain links TRBV7-9 to TRBJ1-6, with TRBD1 matching 7 bases. Germline V gene lookup returns CDR1 SEHNR and CDR2 FQNEAQ (reference sequence). J lost 3 bases, V lost 5 bases, and 7 bases had no gene match. This CDR3 has 16 amino acids. The CDR3 spells CASSPGGPLYNSPLHF. The CDR3 bases are TGTGCCAGCAGCCCAGGGGGTCCCCTCTATAATTCACCCCTCCACTTT.

This chain connects TRBV2 to TRBJ1-4; TRBD1 aligns across 10 bases. Germline V lookup: CDR1 SNHLY, CDR2 FYNNEI. This CDR3 has 17 residues. With V trimmed by 6 bases and J by 7 bases, 14 bases remained unmatched. CDR3 sequence: CASSPKAVDRGFEKLFF. For the CDR3, the DNA is TGTGCCAGCAGCCCCAAGGCGGTGGACAGGGGGTTTGAAAAACTGTTTTTT.

The chain recombines TRBV25-1 with TRBJ1-2; no clear D gene. Germline-derived CDR1 and CDR2 are MGHDK and SYGVNS. The CDR3 runs to 12 residues. V lost 5 bases to trimming and J lost 4 bases, with 8 bases between them. CDR3: CASSKAGYGYTF. The CDR3 DNA is TGTGCCAGCAGTAAGGCAGGCTATGGCTACACCTTC.

The rearrangement joins TRBV5-3 to TRBJ2-5, with D perhaps TRBD2 (6 bases). TRBV5-3 is classed as an ORF, of uncertain function. The V and J ends lost 3 bases and 6 bases respectively, with 18 bases between them. The CDR3 spans 15 residues. Written as DNA, the CDR3 is TGTGCCAGAAGCTGGGCCTGGACTATTGGGAAGACCCAGTACTTC. Translated: CARSWAWTIGKTQYF.

The chain links TRBV6-1 to TRBJ1-2; D is ambiguous. The germline V gene encodes CDR1 MNHNS and CDR2 SASEGT. V lost 0 bases and J lost 7, with 12 bases in between. This CDR3 is built from 14 residues. The CDR3 protein is CASSEAVKSGGYTF. As DNA, the CDR3 is TGTGCCAGCAGTGAAGCGGTAAAAAGCGGTGGCTACACCTTC.

V gene TRBV3-1 (or the pseudogene TRBV3-2) combines with J gene TRBJ2-3; 12 bases align to TRBD2. This CDR3 region has 17 residues. Trimming took 1 base from V and 7 from J; bases not matched to a gene: 9. The germline gives CDR1 LGHDT, CDR2 YNNKEL (reference sequence). The CDR3 reads CASSQVLAGGLRYTQYF. The CDR3 DNA sequence: TGTGCCAGCAGCCAAGTACTAGCGGGGGGCCTGAGGTATACGCAGTATTTT.

V is TRBV28 and J is TRBJ1-2; D gene unclear. Trimming shortened V by 6 bases and J by 4 bases, and 12 bases separated the two germline ends. Germline values: CDR1 MDHEN, CDR2 SYDVKM. The CDR3 loop spans 13 amino acids. The CDR3 region has the DNA TGTGCCAGCAGCCTGACTGGAACCTATGGCTACACCTTC. It codes for CASSLTGTYGYTF.

The genes are TRBV27 and TRBJ1-1; D gene ambiguous. Between the trimmed V and J ends, which lost 7 bases and 7 bases, there was a span of 19 bases. The CDR3 is 14 residues long. The germline V gene encodes CDR1 MNHEY and CDR2 SMNVEV (reference sequence). CDR3: CASNLLKGGGEAFF. The CDR3, as DNA: TGTGCCAGCAATCTCTTGAAAGGAGGCGGTGAAGCTTTCTTT.

This chain links TRBV4-1 with TRBJ1-4; possible D gene TRBD1, 5 bases. Trimming took off 0 bases at V and 4 bases at J, with 12 bases between the two ends. The CDR3 length is 16 residues. CDR1 and CDR2 (germline): MGHRA, YSYEKL. This CDR3 reads CASSQDPGRVNEKLFF. CDR3 coding DNA: TGCGCCAGCAGCCAAGATCCGGGCAGGGTTAATGAAAAACTGTTTTTT.

J is TRBJ1-5 and V is TRBV19; tentative D call: TRBD1 (5 bases). The CDR3 covers 13 residues. The germline gives CDR1 LNHDA, CDR2 SQIVND (reference sequence). V dropped 1 base and J dropped 9 bases, with 10 bases sitting between them. The CDR3 DNA sequence: TGTGCCAGTAGTATAGGACAGTTTCGGCCCCAGCATTTT. This translates into CASSIGQFRPQHF.

The chain couples TRBV10-3 to TRBJ1-1; D might be TRBD1 (6 bases). The ends were cut back, 10 bases at V and 7 bases at J, with 22 bases in the middle. Germline V gene data show CDR1 as ENHRY and CDR2 as SYGVKD. The CDR3 extends over 14 amino acids. The CDR3, as DNA: TGTGCCACCCGGGGGGCAGGAGGGACTGGTGAAGCTTTCTTT. This translates into CATRGAGGTGEAFF.

CDR3 DNA sequence: TGTGCCAGCAGCCACACCCCGTCCGGCAGGGGGGAAAAACTGTTTTTT. Its protein product is CASSHTPSGRGEKLFF. The chain joins TRBV11-2 to TRBJ1-4, with TRBD1 matching 7 bases. This CDR3 has 16 residues. After removal of 5 bases from V and 8 bases from J, the junction contained 14 bases not matched to a gene. Germline CDR1 SGHAT, CDR2 FQNNGV.

The chain recombines TRBV12-3 or TRBV12-4 with TRBJ2-3, with D possibly being TRBD2 (6 bases). This CDR3 comprises 13 residues. Trimming took 6 bases from V and 2 from J, leaving 9 bases between them. In DNA, the CDR3 is TGTGCCAGCAGGCGGGGATACACAGATACGCAGTATTTT. Protein product: CASRRGYTDTQYF.

This sequence joins TRBV7-2 and TRBJ2-7; 8 bases agree with TRBD2. Trimming removed 1 base from V and 7 bases from J; junction bases left unmatched: 9. Germline-derived CDR1 and CDR2 are SGHTA and FQGNSA. The CDR3 length is 15 residues. The CDR3 DNA follows: TGTGCCAGCAGCTTAGATAGCGGGGCCCTCAGGGAGCAGTACTTC. It specifies CASSLDSGALREQYF.

V usage is TRBV18 and J usage is TRBJ1-2; 9 nucleotides align to TRBD1. Germline loops: CDR1 KGHSH, CDR2 LQKENI. After removal of 6 bases from V and 4 bases from J, the junction contained 12 bases not matched to a gene. This CDR3 spans 16 amino acids. The CDR3 spells CASSPDRGPLIYGYTF. Written as DNA, the CDR3 is TGTGCCAGCTCGCCGGACAGGGGTCCTCTAATCTATGGCTACACCTTC.

V gene TRBV5-1 combines with J gene TRBJ2-1, with D unclear. The CDR3 is 13 amino acids. V lost 0 bases, J lost 6 bases, and 7 bases lay in between. Germline CDR1 is SGHRS and CDR2 is YFSETQ. In nucleotides, the CDR3 is TGCGCCAGCAGCTTGGACAACCTCAATGAGCAGTTCTTC. It yields the protein CASSLDNLNEQFF.

The gene calls are TRBV29-1 and TRBJ1-1, with 9 bases identical to TRBD1. Germline trimming cut 0 bases from V and 1 base from J; bases unmatched to any gene: 3. CDR3 length: 15 amino acids. Germline assignment: CDR1 SQVTM and CDR2 ANQGSEA. The CDR3 nucleotides read TGCAGCGTTGAAGATACGGGACAGGGGAACACTGAAGCTTTCTTT. Translating gives CSVEDTGQGNTEAFF.

V gene TRBV19 combines with J gene TRBJ2-7; D remains unclear. The CDR3 is 13 residues long. Germline loops: CDR1 LNHDA, CDR2 SQIVND (reference sequence). The V end was cut by 3 bases, the J end by 5 bases, with 11 bases between. The DNA of the CDR3 is TGTGCCAGTAGTATGTCCCTTCTTCACGAGCAGTACTTC. As protein: CASSMSLLHEQYF.

This chain joins TRBV23-1 and TRBJ1-6; TRBD1 agrees at 7 bases. TRBV23-1 is reported as an ORF; its role is uncertain. CDR3 length: 17 amino acids. V lost 4 bases to trimming and J lost 7 bases; unmatched junction nucleotides: 13. As DNA, the CDR3 is TGCGCCAGCAGTCCATTCGGAGACAGGGTTTGGAATTCACCCCTCCACTTT. This translates into CASSPFGDRVWNSPLHF.

The chain has TRBV18 and TRBJ1-6; D is uncertain. V shed 0 bases and J shed 2 bases, with 5 bases lying between them. This CDR3 region has 15 residues. Per germline, CDR1 KGHSH and CDR2 LQKENI. The CDR3 region has the DNA TGTGCCAGCTCACCACCAGAGACCTATAATTCACCCCTCCACTTT. It yields the protein CASSPPETYNSPLHF.

The chain joins TRBV2 to TRBJ1-3; D is undetermined. V was shortened by 6 bases and J by 0 bases, with 6 bases between the two germline ends. This CDR3 region has 13 residues. The germline gives CDR1 SNHLY, CDR2 FYNNEI. CDR3 coding DNA: TGTGCCAGCAGGGGCAGCTCTGGAAACACCATATATTTT. It is translated as CASRGSSGNTIYF.

The chain couples TRBV10-3 to TRBJ1-2, with 7 positions matching TRBD1. V dropped 7 bases and J dropped 3; count of bases not matched to a gene: 5. Germline V gives CDR1 ENHRY, CDR2 SYGVKD. This CDR3 spans 13 amino acids. The CDR3 nucleotides are TGTGCCATCACCGGACAGGCAGACTATGGCTACACCTTC. Protein: CAITGQADYGYTF.

CDR3 DNA sequence: TGTGCCAGCATTAAGGACACGAACACCGGGGAGCTGTTTTTT. Its protein product is CASIKDTNTGELFF. The chain employs TRBV6-5 and TRBJ2-2, with a tentative D call TRBD1 (5 bases). There are 14 residues in the CDR3. Trimming removed 7 bases from V and 0 bases from J, with 9 bases in between. The germline gives CDR1 MNHEY, CDR2 SVGAGI.

The V and J genes are TRBV4-2 and TRBJ2-2, with D unresolved. Germline V lookup: CDR1 LGHNA, CDR2 YNFKEQ. V lost 0 bases to trimming and J lost 7 bases, with 6 bases between them. The CDR3 is made up of 13 amino acids. The CDR3: CASSQDSFGELFF. DNA of the CDR3: TGTGCCAGCAGCCAAGATAGCTTCGGGGAGCTGTTTTTT.

CDR3: CASSLGLLSSGNTIYF. The CDR3 nucleotides are TGTGCCAGCAGCTTGGGACTTCTGAGCTCTGGAAACACCATATATTTT. This chain links TRBV11-2 with TRBJ1-3; the D gene is possibly TRBD1 (5 bases). Per the germline V gene, CDR1 is SGHAT and CDR2 is FQNNGV. Trimming removed 3 bases from V and 0 bases from J, with 12 bases in between. The CDR3 is 16 residues long.

This chain joins TRBV19 and TRBJ1-2; the match to TRBD1 covers 9 bases. Trimming took 6 bases from V and 1 from J; bases not matched to a gene: 9. Germline lookup yields CDR1 LNHDA and CDR2 SQIVND (reference sequence). The CDR3 contains 16 residues. The CDR3 bases are TGTGCCAGTAGGGAGACAGGGGGTCGTTTTAACTATGGCTACACCTTC. Amino acid sequence: CASRETGGRFNYGYTF.

This chain connects TRBV18 to TRBJ2-2; TRBD1 matches 7 bases. CDR1 and CDR2 from the germline V gene are KGHSH and LQKENI. V was pared by 4 bases and J by 3 bases, with 5 bases of the junction left unmatched. The CDR3 consists of 15 residues. The CDR3 here is CASSRDRDDTGELFF. As DNA, the CDR3 is TGTGCCAGCTCACGAGACAGGGACGACACCGGGGAGCTGTTTTTT.